The T cell receptor beta chain described here comes from a study of blood T cell repertoires in COVID-19. Study summary: COVID-19 samples, acute and convalescent, were from the United States, Italy and Spain.

This clone was detected ten times or more. Measured with immunoSEQ multiplex PCR; TCRdb has only the in-frame clones, and not every one. Counted here are 150,000 to 200,000 clones, just over 85% occurring once; the ten biggest clones make up more than 7.5%. Trimming removed 2 bases from V and 8 bases from J; junction bases left unmatched: 9. Germline CDR1 is KGHSH and CDR2 is LQKENI. This CDR3 is built from 15 residues. What was sequenced was peripheral blood. The TCR comes from a man aged 45 to 65 with active or convalescent COVID-19. J is TRBJ1-5 and V is TRBV18; 7 nucleotides match TRBD1. The CDR3: CASSPNRGRKEPQHF. As DNA, the CDR3 is TGTGCCAGCTCACCAAACAGGGGAAGGAAGGAGCCCCAGCATTTT.